This T cell receptor beta chain derives from a study of circulating CD8 cells and anti-PD-1 response in melanoma. On the study more broadly: About 55% of the 13 melanoma patients received first-line anti-PD-1 therapy. Findings and caveats of the study: Patients included both untreated and previously treated individuals. A small cohort with few responders supplied the baseline and M1 comparisons. TIGIT repertoires were least diverse, DNEG repertoires most diverse.

In this sample, this clonotype is large. Its antigen is as yet unknown. Each library started from around 14 ng of total RNA using the QIAseq Immune Repertoire TCR panel. Using its own MiXCR run on the reads, TCRdb lists one record per CDR3 protein. Of 2,400 or so distinct CDR3 sequences listed, roughly 6.8% are singletons. Sorting of live CD3+CD8+TCRalphabeta+ cells by PD-1 and/or TIGIT gave four subsets. The sequence was obtained from a human donor with melanoma. Sequenced material: CD8+ T cells from PBMCs, taken at baseline or after one month of anti-PD-1 therapy (not recorded which).

CDR3 sequence reads: CSVVLETQYF. The CDR3 DNA reads as TGCAGCGTTGTTTTGGAGACCCAGTACTTC. The J gene is TRBJ2-5, the V gene TRBV29-1, with D unresolved. Germline CDR1 and CDR2: SQVTM and ANQGSEA. V lost 4 bases, J lost 5 bases, and 5 bases lay in between. The length of the CDR3 is 10 residues. The variable domain in full, with the rest retrieved from reference TRBV29-1 and TRBJ2-5, is SAVISQKPSRDICQRGTSLTIQCQVDSQVTMMFWYRQQPGQSLTLIATANQGSEATYESGFVIDKFPISRPNLTFSTLTVSNMSPEDSSIYLCSVVLETQYFGPGTRLLVL.